This T cell receptor (beta chain) was profiled in a study of CD8 T cells in ankylosing spondylitis. Many counts were recorded for this clonotype. The antigen remains unidentified. General observations from the study: Significantly higher representation of disease-linked clones was reported for matched ankylosing spondylitis synovial fluid. In ankylosing spondylitis blood, a motif of eight highly homologous TCR beta variants appeared characteristic. Some of these motif variants have turned up before, in reports on reactive arthritis synovial fluid and blood.

The CDR3 covers 15 residues. Germline V gene data show CDR1 as SGHTA and CDR2 as FQGNSA. V was clipped by 1 base and J by 3 bases; unmatched bases: 5. Making the TCR beta libraries involved quantitative 5'-RACE with molecular barcodes. One entry per CDR3 protein results from TCRdb running MiXCR on the 5' RACE reads. This sample has roughly 220,000 distinct CDR3 sequences, with over 9.5% found just once. This TCR derives from a male donor with ankylosing spondylitis or in good health (not recorded which). What was sequenced was blood, either unsorted or a sorted T cell fraction (not recorded which). The chain links TRBV7-2 to TRBJ1-2, with 7 bases fitting TRBD1. In DNA form, the CDR3 reads TGTGCCAGCAGCTTAGGACAGGGTATTCACTATGGCTACACCTTC. This sequence encodes CASSLGQGIHYGYTF.